One sample yielded the 26 T cell receptor beta chains listed below, sequenced in a study of T-cell memory formation after mild COVID-19. TCRdb reprocessed the 5' RACE reads with MiXCR, giving one entry per CDR3 protein. The sample has fewer than 450,000 distinct CDR3 sequences, roughly 21% seen once. The sequencing input was PBMCs or a T cell subset sorted from them (not recorded which). The receptors originated from an adult woman who had mild COVID-19 (a few samples of this study predate the infection). Cell type and time point are not known.

The chain recombines TRBV6-5 with TRBJ2-1; perhaps TRBD1 as D (5 bases). The germline gives CDR1 MNHEY, CDR2 SVGAGI. The V and J ends lost 0 bases and 2 bases respectively, with 8 bases between them. CDR3 length equals 15 residues. The CDR3 region has the DNA TGTGCCAGCAGTTACTCGACAGTCCCCTACAATGAGCAGTTCTTC. It codes for CASSYSTVPYNEQFF.

The CDR3 coding sequence is TGTGCCAGCAGTTTCGGGTTTTCGGATGAAAAACTGTTTTTT. Translated, it gives CASSFGFSDEKLFF. The chain has TRBV7-2 and TRBJ1-4; no clear D gene. V dropped 6 bases and J dropped 6 bases, with 14 bases sitting between them. Germline CDR1 and CDR2: SGHTA and FQGNSA. The CDR3 consists of 14 residues.

Turning to this clonotype: A much larger clone lies one base from this, so it may be a read error. The chain is built from TRBV5-1 and TRBJ2-1; 8 bases agree with TRBD2. Losses at the gene ends were 4 bases for V and 14 bases for J; bases not matched to a gene: 8. CDR3 size: 12 residues. Germline CDR1 is SGHRS and CDR2 is YFSETQ. The CDR3 DNA reads TGCGCCAGCAGCCTAAAGCGGGGGTCAGAGTTCTTC. The encoded protein is CASSLKRGSEFF.

This rearrangement joins TRBV5-5 to TRBJ2-3; either TRBD1 or TRBD2 may supply D (5 bases each). Trimming pared 3 bases from V and 3 bases from J, leaving 14 bases between. CDR3 length: 15 residues. CDR1 and CDR2 from the germline V gene are SGHKS and YYEKEE (reference sequence). CDR3 sequence (DNA): TGTGCCAGCAGCTCCAGAGGGACCGCAACAGATACGCAGTATTTT. This translates into CASSSRGTATDTQYF. Together with reference TRBV5-5 and TRBJ2-3, the CDR3 gives the full variable domain: DAGVTQSPTHLIKTRGQQVTLRCSPISGHKSVSWYQQVLGQGPQFIFQYYEKEERGRGNFPDRFSARQFPNYSSELNVNALLLGDSALYLCASSSRGTATDTQYFGPGTRLTVL.

This clonotype was counted a few times. J is TRBJ1-5 and V is TRBV18; TRBD1 matches 8 bases. This CDR3 has 13 residues. Looked up from germline, CDR1 is KGHSH and CDR2 is LQKENI. V trimming: 8 bases; J trimming: 0 bases; junction bases outside the gene matches: 0. This CDR3 reads CASQGASNQPQHF. The CDR3 DNA reads as TGTGCCAGCCAGGGGGCTAGCAATCAGCCCCAGCATTTT.

This clonotype was counted ten times or more. V gene TRBV6-5 combines with J gene TRBJ1-6; weak D call: TRBD1 (5 bases). CDR1 and CDR2 from the germline V gene are MNHEY and SVGAGI. V was shortened by 10 bases and J by 7 bases, with 14 bases between the two germline ends. The length of the CDR3 is 13 residues. The CDR3 here is CATSPGVNSPLHF. Written as DNA, the CDR3 is TGTGCCACGTCCCCGGGGGTCAATTCACCCCTCCACTTT.

V gene TRBV4-2 combines with J gene TRBJ2-7; 9 bases are shared with TRBD2. V was pared by 0 bases and J by 4 bases, with 4 bases of the junction left unmatched. CDR1 and CDR2 (germline): LGHNA, YNFKEQ. The CDR3 loop spans 15 amino acids. This CDR3 reads CASSQERGGQYEQYF. CDR3 nucleotide sequence: TGTGCCAGCAGCCAAGAGCGGGGGGGCCAATACGAGCAGTACTTC.

The sample holds a few counts of this clonotype. The V gene is TRBV18, the J gene TRBJ2-5; perhaps TRBD2 as D (6 bases). The CDR3 length is 10 residues. The germline gives CDR1 KGHSH, CDR2 LQKENI. V lost 8 bases, J lost 5 bases, and 6 bases lay in between. The CDR3 bases are TGTGCCAGCGCGGGGGAGACCCAGTACTTC. Residues: CASAGETQYF.

This chain joins TRBV2 and TRBJ2-6, with D unresolved. CDR3 length: 16 amino acids. The V end was cut by 0 bases, the J end by 0 bases, with 6 bases between. CDR1 and CDR2 (germline): SNHLY, FYNNEI. CDR3 in amino acids: CASSEALYSGANVLTF. The CDR3 DNA reads TGTGCCAGCAGTGAAGCCCTTTACTCTGGGGCCAACGTCCTGACTTTC.

Concerning this clonotype itself: The junction departs from germline at one end; a sequencing error may be responsible. The gene calls are TRBV5-5 and TRBJ2-1; 7 nucleotides line up with TRBD2. This CDR3 is 10 amino acids long. Germline V gene sequence: CDR1 SGHKS, CDR2 YYEKEE (reference sequence). CDR3 nucleotides: TGTGCCAGCAGCAACCCGGGACTACTCTTC. Translation gives CASSNPGLLF.

This clonotype was counted ten times or more. The CDR3 region is CSARSLSSGGGTGELFF. CDR3 nucleotide sequence: TGCAGTGCTAGATCCCTGTCGAGCGGCGGTGGCACCGGGGAGCTGTTTTTT. The V gene is TRBV20-1, the J gene TRBJ2-2, with D maybe TRBD2 (5 bases). This CDR3 spans 17 amino acids. Germline V gives CDR1 DFQATT, CDR2 SNEGSKA (reference sequence). Trimming cost V 2 bases and J 4 bases, with 20 bases left between them.

This chain uses TRBV15 with TRBJ2-3, with D perhaps TRBD1 or TRBD2 (7 bases each). CDR1 LNHNV and CDR2 YYDKDF come from the germline V gene (reference sequence). There are 16 residues in the CDR3. V gave up 0 bases and J gave up 6 bases, with 16 bases separating them. CDR3 in DNA: TGTGCCACCAGCAGAGATGGGAGGGGGCGAGCTGATACGCAGTATTTT. It codes for CATSRDGRGRADTQYF.

This chain uses TRBV14 with TRBJ1-6; no firm D call. Germline lookup yields CDR1 SGHDN and CDR2 FVKESK. CDR3 length: 14 amino acids. V was shortened by 0 bases and J by 8 bases, with 8 bases between the two germline ends. In DNA form, the CDR3 reads TGTGCCAGCAGCCAAGATCACTGGGATTCACCCCTCCACTTT. This gives the protein CASSQDHWDSPLHF. Supplemented by reference TRBV14 and TRBJ1-6, the full variable domain reads EAGVTQFPSHSVIEKGQTVTLRCDPISGHDNLYWYRRVMGKEIKFLLHFVKESKQDESGMPNNRFLAERTGGTYSTLKVQPAELEDSGVYFCASSQDHWDSPLHFGNGTRLTVT.

The rearrangement joins TRBV6-6 to TRBJ1-2; no clear D gene. With 2 bases removed from V and 4 bases from J, the gap between germline ends came to 8 bases. This CDR3 has 13 amino acids. Per germline, CDR1 MNHNY and CDR2 SVGAGI (reference sequence). The chain's CDR3 is CASSYRSAYGYTF. The CDR3 nucleotides are TGTGCCAGCAGTTACAGGTCGGCCTATGGCTACACCTTC.

This clonotype has at least ten counts. The chain is built from TRBV5-1 and TRBJ2-7; D ambiguous. Germline values: CDR1 SGHRS, CDR2 YFSETQ. The CDR3 contains 14 residues. Trimming removed 4 bases from V and 3 bases from J, with 14 bases in between. The CDR3 region is CASSGSSNFYEQYF. The DNA of the CDR3 is TGCGCCAGCAGCGGCTCCTCAAATTTCTACGAGCAGTACTTC. The variable domain in full, completed from reference TRBV5-1 and TRBJ2-7, reads KAGVTQTPRYLIKTRGQQVTLSCSPISGHRSVSWYQQTPGQGLQFLFEYFSETQRNKGNFPGRFSGRQFSNSRSEMNVSTLELGDSALYLCASSGSSNFYEQYFGPGTRLTVT.

This clonotype was counted between two and nine times. The rearrangement joins TRBV5-1 to TRBJ2-1; 9 nucleotides align to TRBD2. The CDR3 totals 15 residues. Germline V gene data show CDR1 as SGHRS and CDR2 as YFSETQ. Unmatched junction bases numbered 8, after V lost 3 bases and J lost 7 bases. The CDR3 loop reads CASSSGGTSMNEQFF. The CDR3 DNA is TGCGCCAGCAGCTCGGGAGGGACTAGCATGAATGAGCAGTTCTTC. The whole variable domain, remainder taken from reference TRBV5-1 and TRBJ2-1, is KAGVTQTPRYLIKTRGQQVTLSCSPISGHRSVSWYQQTPGQGLQFLFEYFSETQRNKGNFPGRFSGRQFSNSRSEMNVSTLELGDSALYLCASSSGGTSMNEQFFGPGTRLTVL.

The chain is built from TRBV20-1 and TRBJ2-3; D may be TRBD1 (5 bases). The CDR3 spans 15 residues. Germline V lookup: CDR1 DFQATT, CDR2 SNEGSKA (reference sequence). V was shortened by 3 bases and J by 3 bases, with 16 bases between the two germline ends. CDR3 coding DNA: TGCAGTGCTAGGGGGTCAGGGAAGAATACAGATACGCAGTATTTT. This encodes CSARGSGKNTDTQYF.

There are a few counts of this clonotype. V gene TRBV20-1 combines with J gene TRBJ1-5; possibly TRBD1 for D (6 bases). Germline CDR1 DFQATT, CDR2 SNEGSKA (reference sequence). This CDR3 is built from 14 residues. With 5 bases removed from V and 4 bases from J, the gap between germline ends came to 15 bases. This CDR3 is CSASYTGLNQPQHF. In nucleotides, the CDR3 is TGCAGTGCTTCGTATACAGGGTTAAATCAGCCCCAGCATTTT.

This clonotype showed up just a few times. The chain joins TRBV28 to TRBJ2-5; no reliable D call. This CDR3 is 13 amino acids long. Per the germline V gene, CDR1 is MDHEN and CDR2 is SYDVKM. The V end was cut by 5 bases, the J end by 7 bases, with 14 bases between. The CDR3 DNA follows: TGTGCCAGCAGTGGCCCGGCTGCTTGGACCCAGTACTTC. Its protein is CASSGPAAWTQYF.

This clonotype was detected many times. V usage is TRBV5-6 and J usage is TRBJ2-5; 8 nucleotides agree with TRBD1. Germline CDR1 SGHDT, CDR2 YYEEEE. V lost 4 bases and J lost 5; bases outside the gene matches: 4. This CDR3 has 13 amino acids. The CDR3 loop is CASSAQGVETQYF. CDR3 DNA: TGTGCCAGCAGCGCACAGGGGGTCGAGACCCAGTACTTC.

The J gene is TRBJ1-1, the V gene TRBV19; 10 bases fit TRBD1. The V and J ends lost 4 bases and 5 bases, in that order; junction bases with no gene match: 7. Germline CDR1 reads LNHDA; CDR2 reads SQIVND (reference sequence). The CDR3 loop spans 15 amino acids. The CDR3 nucleotides are TGTGCCAGTAGTAACCGGACAGGGGGGTCGACTGAAGCTTTCTTT. It codes for CASSNRTGGSTEAFF.

The J gene is TRBJ2-1, the V gene TRBV15, with TRBD2 matching 11 bases. Germline V gene lookup returns CDR1 LNHNV and CDR2 YYDKDF (reference sequence). The ends lost 1 base at V and 7 bases at J; junction bases unmatched: 6. This CDR3 has 16 amino acids. In DNA form, the CDR3 reads TGTGCCACCAGCAGAGTGTTACTAGCGGGAGAGAATGAGCAGTTCTTC. This gives the protein CATSRVLLAGENEQFF.

The V and J genes are TRBV5-6 and TRBJ2-5; the match to TRBD1 covers 9 bases. The J segment lost 5 bases and the V segment lost 5 bases, leaving 7 bases of the junction unmatched. The CDR3 has 14 residues. Germline CDR1 and CDR2: SGHDT and YYEEEE. DNA for the CDR3: TGTGCCAGCAGATCCCGGGACAGGGCCGAGACCCAGTACTTC. This sequence encodes CASRSRDRAETQYF.

This clonotype was seen only a few times. J is TRBJ2-1 and V is TRBV12-3 or TRBV12-4; 9 nucleotides align to TRBD1. J was trimmed by 7 bases and V by 4 bases; bases with no gene match: 5. The CDR3 covers 14 residues. CDR3 nucleotide sequence: TGTGCCAGCAGTTCGACAGGGGGGAAAAATGAGCAGTTCTTC. Translated, it gives CASSSTGGKNEQFF.

In this sample, this clonotype turned up a few times. The chain links TRBV5-1 to TRBJ2-1; 7 nucleotides match TRBD2. In germline, CDR1 is SGHRS, CDR2 YFSETQ. V was pared by 4 bases and J by 3 bases, with 7 bases of the junction left unmatched. The CDR3 runs 15 residues. The chain's CDR3 is CASSLPSGFYNEQFF. DNA of the CDR3: TGCGCCAGCAGCCTCCCTAGCGGATTCTACAATGAGCAGTTCTTC.

The chain carries TRBV7-3 and TRBJ2-3; TRBD2 agrees at 8 bases. V lost 4 bases and J lost 10; bases outside the gene matches: 7. This CDR3 has 13 residues. CDR1 is SGHTA, CDR2 FQGTGA, per germline. In DNA, the CDR3 is TGTGCCAGCAGCTCCCCCGGGACTAGGGCGCAGTATTTT. This gives the protein CASSSPGTRAQYF. Drawing the rest from reference TRBV7-3 and TRBJ2-3, the complete variable domain is GAGVSQTPSNKVTEKGKYVELRCDPISGHTALYWYRQSLGQGPEFLIYFQGTGAADDSGLPNDRFFAVRPEGSVSTLKIQRTERGDSAVYLCASSSPGTRAQYFGPGTRLTVL.